This T cell receptor beta chain was sequenced in a study of post-analysis software for immune sequencing data. Turning to the study itself: Secondary progressive, relapsing-remitting and progressive-relapsing multiple sclerosis were among the included disease courses.

Study results and limitations: The study found significantly lower normalized Chao1 diversity in multiple sclerosis patients than in controls. In patients, about 5 TRBV segments were more frequent than in controls, with TRBV5-6, TRBV5-1 and TRBV20-1 among them.

Unique molecular identifiers featured in each of the TCR beta cDNA libraries. cDNA molecules numbering about 490,000 came from approximately 1 to 10 million T cells. TCRdb re-called the PCR reads with MiXCR, one entry per CDR3 protein. The data show roughly 670,000 distinct CDR3 sequences, more than 50% seen once. Trimming removed 5 bases from V and 3 bases from J, with 13 bases in between. The CDR3 is 14 residues long. Germline CDR1 MNHEY, CDR2 SVGAGI. As concerns this clonotype: The antigen is undetermined.

The clonotype was recovered from a girl aged 2-10 years with multiple sclerosis. Sequencing was performed on blood. The chain combines TRBV6-5 with TRBJ1-1, with D perhaps TRBD1 (6 bases). This CDR3 is CASSPMGGHTEAFF. In DNA, the CDR3 is TGTGCCAGCAGTCCTATGGGGGGGCACACTGAAGCTTTCTTT.